This T cell receptor beta chain was documented in a study of monozygotic twins with cystic fibrosis. Concerning this clone: As yet, its antigen is unknown.

Produced via immunoSEQ multiplex PCR; TCRdb's table is partial and in-frame only. The data show about 23,000 clones, approximately 90% seen once. This CDR3 has 14 residues. Per germline, CDR1 PRHDT and CDR2 FYEKMQ (reference sequence). V gave up 2 bases and J gave up 4 bases, with 8 bases separating them. General study results and limits: V usage most resembled the co-twin in 13 of 16 pairs. Unrelated CF individuals shared fewer identical clonotypes than monozygotic CF twins.

This sequence originates from a girl aged 2-10 years with cystic fibrosis. The sequenced material came from blood. V gene TRBV13 combines with J gene TRBJ1-4; D remains unclear. Here the CDR3 reads CASSLKQRNEKLFF. The DNA of the CDR3 is TGTGCCAGCAGCTTAAAACAGCGTAATGAAAAACTGTTTTTT.